Presented here are 20 T cell receptor beta chains from one specimen sequenced in a study of cytomegalovirus exposure and HLA in healthy donors. Primers included in the PCR were 60 Vbeta and 13 Jbeta primers. Method: immunoSEQ multiplex PCR; TCRdb's copy keeps in-frame clones and lacks some. Among roughly 150,000 clones listed, almost 80% were seen once. The material sequenced was PBMCs. Every receptor here comes from a man younger than 35 in good health and CMV-seropositive.

This clone was counted a single time. The V call is TRBV4-3, the J call TRBJ1-1; D may be TRBD1 (5 bases). This CDR3 has 15 residues. The V gene lost 2 bases and the J gene lost 2 bases, with 12 bases spanning the gap. The germline V gene encodes CDR1 LGHNA and CDR2 YSLEER. CDR3 in amino acids: CASSQFLTANTEAFF. CDR3 DNA sequence: TGCGCCAGCAGCCAATTCCTGACAGCCAACACTGAAGCTTTCTTT.

This chain links TRBV7-2 with TRBJ2-7, with 7 bases that match TRBD1. CDR1 SGHTA and CDR2 FQGNSA come from the germline V gene. The V segment lost 1 base and the J segment 1 base; nucleotides outside the gene matches: 4. The CDR3 runs to 15 residues. The CDR3 spells CASSLVTGTSYEQYF. DNA for the CDR3: TGTGCCAGCAGCTTAGTGACAGGGACGTCCTACGAGCAGTACTTC.

This chain uses TRBV10-2 with TRBJ1-2; 9 bases are shared with TRBD1. The CDR3 totals 11 residues. J gave up 11 bases and V 8 bases, and 6 bases lay outside the gene matches. The V gene's germline CDR1 is WSHSY and CDR2 SAAADI. CDR3 sequence (DNA): TGCGCCAGCTGGACAGGGGCTCAATACACCTTC. As protein: CASWTGAQYTF.

This chain uses TRBV28 with TRBJ2-7, with TRBD2 matching over 9 bases. V trimming: 2 bases; J trimming: 4 bases; junction bases outside the gene matches: 6. The CDR3 spans 15 residues. Germline V gives CDR1 MDHEN, CDR2 SYDVKM. The chain's CDR3 is CASSLSGGTKYEQYF. CDR3 DNA sequence: TGTGCCAGCAGTTTAAGCGGGGGGACCAAATACGAGCAGTACTTC.

V gene TRBV10-1 combines with J gene TRBJ1-2; 8 nucleotides agree with TRBD1. CDR1 WNHNN and CDR2 SYGVQD come from the germline V gene (reference sequence). The CDR3 extends over 13 amino acids. V was pared by 8 bases and J by 4 bases, with 6 bases of the junction left unmatched. The CDR3 here is CASGQGAGYGYTF. DNA of the CDR3: TGCGCCAGCGGCCAGGGGGCCGGCTATGGCTACACCTTC.

V gene TRBV7-9 combines with J gene TRBJ1-1; TRBD1 matches at 8 bases. Germline lookup yields CDR1 SEHNR and CDR2 FQNEAQ (reference sequence). CDR3 length: 14 amino acids. V shed 4 bases, J shed 3 bases, and the junction held 4 bases outside the gene matches. CDR3: CASSYRGRDTEAFF. The CDR3 nucleotides read TGTGCCAGCAGCTACAGGGGGAGGGACACTGAAGCTTTCTTT.

This chain links TRBV5-4 with TRBJ2-1, with no clear D. The germline V gene encodes CDR1 SGHNT and CDR2 YYREEE (reference sequence). V was shortened by 2 bases and J by 7 bases, with 10 bases between the two germline ends. This CDR3 has 13 residues. The CDR3 is CASSFAERNEQFF. DNA for the CDR3: TGTGCCAGCAGCTTTGCGGAACGGAATGAGCAGTTCTTC. Full variable domain (remainder filled in from reference TRBV5-4 and TRBJ2-1): ETGVTQSPTHLIKTRGQQVTLRCSSQSGHNTVSWYQQALGQGPQFIFQYYREEENGRGNFPPRFSGLQFPNYSSELNVNALELDDSALYLCASSFAERNEQFFGPGTRLTVL.

The gene calls are TRBV27 and TRBJ2-6; D remains ambiguous. Germline V lookup: CDR1 MNHEY, CDR2 SMNVEV (reference sequence). Trimming took 4 bases from V and 2 from J, leaving 3 bases between them. The CDR3 spans 13 residues. The CDR3 nucleotides are TGTGCCAGCAGTTCTACTGGGGCCAACGTCCTGACTTTC. Translation gives CASSSTGANVLTF.

This chain joins TRBV6-6 and TRBJ1-2; TRBD1 is a possible D gene (6 bases). The CDR3 has 15 residues. From germline, CDR1 is MNHNY and CDR2 SVGAGI (reference sequence). V lost 5 bases, J lost 1 base, and 14 bases lay in between. DNA for the CDR3: TGTGCCAGCAGTGGACAGTCCGTGGGTAACTATGGCTACACCTTC. This gives the protein CASSGQSVGNYGYTF.

This chain uses TRBV7-9 with TRBJ2-7; possible D gene TRBD1, 6 bases. V lost 3 bases, J lost 7 bases, and 10 bases lay in between. This CDR3 spans 12 amino acids. Germline V CDR1 and CDR2: SEHNR, FQNEAQ (reference sequence). The CDR3 nucleotides read TGTGCCAGCAGCTTGGACAGTTGGGAGCAGTACTTC. Protein: CASSLDSWEQYF.

This CDR3 is CASSLGTSGGGETQYF. The CDR3 DNA reads TGTGCCAGCAGCTTGGGGACTAGTGGGGGGGGAGAGACCCAGTACTTC. V is TRBV5-4 and J is TRBJ2-5, with 7 bases matching TRBD2. Looked up from germline, CDR1 is SGHNT and CDR2 is YYREEE (reference sequence). The ends lost 0 bases at V and 4 bases at J; junction bases unmatched: 9. This CDR3 comprises 16 residues. Full variable domain (missing parts from reference TRBV5-4 and TRBJ2-5): ETGVTQSPTHLIKTRGQQVTLRCSSQSGHNTVSWYQQALGQGPQFIFQYYREEENGRGNFPPRFSGLQFPNYSSELNVNALELDDSALYLCASSLGTSGGGETQYFGPGTRLLVL.

Here the CDR3 reads CASSLDRGAEQYF. DNA of the CDR3: TGTGCCAGCAGCTTAGACAGGGGAGCCGAGCAGTACTTC. The chain is built from TRBV7-7 and TRBJ2-7, with TRBD1 matching 7 bases. V lost 1 base and J lost 6; bases outside the gene matches: 3. CDR1 is SSHAT, CDR2 FNYEAQ, per germline (reference sequence). The CDR3 loop spans 13 amino acids.

This chain connects TRBV6-1 to TRBJ2-1; the D gene is possibly TRBD2 (5 bases). Germline CDR1 and CDR2: MNHNS and SASEGT. CDR3 length: 15 amino acids. V dropped 7 bases and J dropped 0 bases, with 13 bases sitting between them. The CDR3 coding sequence is TGTGCCAGCATAGCGATCGAGGGCTCCTACAATGAGCAGTTCTTC. This translates into CASIAIEGSYNEQFF.

The genes are TRBV30 and TRBJ2-7; 11 bases map to TRBD1. Germline V gene lookup returns CDR1 GTSNPN and CDR2 SVGIG (reference sequence). V shed 5 bases, J shed 5 bases, and the junction held 11 bases outside the gene matches. This CDR3 is built from 15 residues. As DNA, the CDR3 is TGTGCCTGGGGGACAGGACAGGGGGCTTTGGACGAGCAGTACTTC. It specifies CAWGTGQGALDEQYF.

This sequence joins TRBV6-5 and TRBJ1-4, with TRBD1 matching over 7 bases. Trimming at V came to 6 bases and at J to 8 bases, leaving 6 bases not matched to a gene. The CDR3 is 13 residues long. CDR1 MNHEY and CDR2 SVGAGI come from the germline V gene. Written as DNA, the CDR3 is TGTGCCAGCAGGGTGACAGGGCGAGAAAAACTGTTTTTT. Translating gives CASRVTGREKLFF.

A word on this clone: One end of the junction varies from germline; a read error may be responsible. The chain employs TRBV9 and TRBJ2-7, with D maybe TRBD2 (6 bases). This CDR3 comprises 14 residues. The germline gives CDR1 SGDLS, CDR2 YYNGEE. DNA for the CDR3: TGTGCCAGCAACGTAGGGGCGGAGGGGATCGAGCAGTACTTC. The encoded protein is CASNVGAEGIEQYF.

Worth noting for this clone: No conserved phenylalanine or tryptophan ends this CDR3, so it is likely a read error. This rearrangement joins TRBV7-9 to TRBJ1-6; D may be TRBD1 (6 bases). The germline V and J ends were trimmed by 4 bases and 7 bases, with 11 bases remaining between them. The CDR3 has 14 residues. Germline loops: CDR1 SEHNR, CDR2 FQNEAQ (reference sequence). The CDR3 DNA is TGTGCCAGCAGCTCGGACAGTGAGAATTCACCCCTCCACCTT. This translates into CASSSDSENSPLHL.

CDR3 region: CASSFEGQSPYEQYF. The CDR3 DNA reads TGCGCCAGCAGCTTTGAGGGACAGAGCCCCTACGAGCAGTACTTC. The V gene is TRBV5-1, the J gene TRBJ2-7, with 7 positions matching TRBD1. V lost 2 bases to trimming and J lost 2 bases; unmatched junction nucleotides: 7. This CDR3 region has 15 residues. The germline gives CDR1 SGHRS, CDR2 YFSETQ.

V is TRBV27 and J is TRBJ2-7; D not resolved. The CDR3 length is 13 residues. Germline CDR1 MNHEY, CDR2 SMNVEV (reference sequence). Trimming shortened V by 2 bases and J by 0 bases, and 5 bases separated the two germline ends. The CDR3 region has the DNA TGTGCCAGCAGTTTAACTTCCTCCTACGAGCAGTACTTC. Translated: CASSLTSSYEQYF.

The V gene is TRBV7-2, the J gene TRBJ1-1, with TRBD1 matching 8 bases. The V gene's germline CDR1 is SGHTA and CDR2 FQGNSA. The junction had 3 bases not matched to a gene; V was cut back by 4 bases and J by 5 bases. The length of the CDR3 is 13 residues. The chain's CDR3 is CASSWTGITEAFF. CDR3 bases: TGTGCCAGCAGCTGGACAGGGATAACTGAAGCTTTCTTT.